This T cell receptor beta chain was identified during a study of vaccination and CD4 T cells after COVID-19. About the study: Participants were given two doses of BNT162b2 or mRNA-1273 vaccine.

This CDR3 is built from 14 residues. Per germline, CDR1 LNHDA and CDR2 SQIVND (reference sequence). Trimming cost V 4 bases and J 4 bases; bases outside gene matches: 5. Oncomine TCR Beta short-read sequencing was applied to DNA from cultured CD4+ T cells. TCRdb used MiXCR to reprocess the PCR reads, holding one entry per CDR3 protein. The sample has roughly 9,900 distinct CDR3 sequences; 34% are singletons. Treatment meaning: roughly 10-day PBMC culture with coronavirus spike peptide pools or control peptides (ViraFEST assay). Gathering of the CD4+ T cells, from the unexposed donor, took place before the COVID-19 pandemic (2011-2018). A word on this clonotype: The antigen is unknown.

Specimen: CD4+ T cells from blood, cultured in vitro. V usage is TRBV19 and J usage is TRBJ1-1; 8 nucleotides align to TRBD1. The TCR was taken from a human donor in good health. The CDR3 DNA reads TGTGCCAGTAGTACAACAGGGGGGGGCACTGAAGCTTTCTTT. Protein: CASSTTGGGTEAFF.